These T cell receptor beta chains were read from a single sample in a study of blood T cell repertoires in COVID-19. TCRdb's copy holds only in-frame clones and misses some; the assay was immunoSEQ multiplex PCR. The table shows over 250,000 clones, with around 80% occurring only once. Sequences were obtained from PBMCs or T cells enriched from blood (not recorded which). The receptors shown here come from a man aged 35 to 55 who had been exposed to COVID-19. The CDR3 runs from the conserved cysteine through the conserved F or W. Fields, in order: V gene, clone size, D gene, J gene, CDR3 protein, CDR3 DNA. The D gene is left open where the match is weak. Expanded clones are given a class, and other clones once, few, many or no size at all.

v_call: TRBV30
clone_size: NA
d_call: TRBD1
j_call: TRBJ2-7
cdr3_aa: CAWKTGQGSYEQYF
cdr3_nt: TGTGCCTGGAAAACGGGACAGGGGAGTTACGAGCAGTACTTC

v_call: TRBV6-5
clone_size: NA
d_call: TRBD2
j_call: TRBJ2-1
cdr3_aa: CASSYGSGLAGNEQFF
cdr3_nt: TGTGCCAGCAGTTACGGGTCTGGACTAGCGGGAAATGAGCAGTTCTTC

v_call: TRBV19
clone_size: NA
d_call: TRBD1
j_call: TRBJ1-5
cdr3_aa: CASSWDRVDPQHF
cdr3_nt: TGTGCCAGTAGTTGGGACAGGGTTGACCCCCAGCATTTT

v_call: TRBV18
clone_size: NA
d_call: TRBD1
j_call: TRBJ1-1
cdr3_aa: CASSPGTGGTEAFF
cdr3_nt: TGTGCCAGCTCACCAGGTACAGGGGGCACTGAAGCTTTCTTT

v_call: TRBV5-6
clone_size: NA
d_call: TRBD2
j_call: TRBJ2-1
cdr3_aa: CASSSIAGGRGNNNEQFF
cdr3_nt: TGTGCCAGCAGCTCGATAGCGGGAGGGCGGGGAAATAACAATGAGCAGTTCTTC

v_call: TRBV2
clone_size: NA
d_call: TRBD1
j_call: TRBJ2-3
cdr3_aa: CASRTQGQYTDTQYF
cdr3_nt: TGTGCCAGCAGGACCCAGGGACAGTACACAGATACGCAGTATTTT

v_call: TRBV12-3/TRBV12-4
clone_size: NA
d_call: TRBD1
j_call: TRBJ1-2
cdr3_aa: CASSARTGAGYTF
cdr3_nt: TGTGCCAGCAGTGCAAGGACAGGGGCAGGCTACACCTTC

v_call: TRBV11-2
clone_size: NA
d_call: NA
j_call: TRBJ1-5
cdr3_aa: CASSWGLSNQPQHF
cdr3_nt: TGTGCCAGCAGCTGGGGGCTTAGCAATCAGCCCCAGCATTTT

v_call: TRBV5-4
clone_size: once
d_call: NA
j_call: TRBJ2-1
cdr3_aa: CASTDRRNYNEQFF
cdr3_nt: TGTGCCAGCACCGACCGGCGGAATTACAATGAGCAGTTCTTC

v_call: TRBV19
clone_size: NA
d_call: TRBD2
j_call: TRBJ2-3
cdr3_aa: CASSIGFVSGRSTDTQYF
cdr3_nt: TGTGCCAGTAGTATAGGTTTCGTCAGCGGGAGGAGCACAGATACGCAGTATTTT

v_call: TRBV5-8
clone_size: NA
d_call: NA
j_call: TRBJ1-6
cdr3_aa: CASSKGDTDNSPLHF
cdr3_nt: TGTGCCAGCAGTAAGGGGGACACCGATAATTCACCCCTCCACTTT

v_call: TRBV12-5
clone_size: NA
d_call: NA
j_call: TRBJ1-5
cdr3_aa: CASGLGDSSWRPQHF
cdr3_nt: TGTGCTAGTGGTTTGGGTGACAGTTCTTGGAGGCCCCAGCATTTT

v_call: TRBV21-1
clone_size: NA
d_call: NA
j_call: TRBJ2-4
cdr3_aa: CASSSGYDKNIQYF
cdr3_nt: TGTGCCAGCAGCTCAGGGTATGACAAAAACATTCAGTACTTC

v_call: TRBV12-3/TRBV12-4
clone_size: many
d_call: NA
j_call: TRBJ1-1
cdr3_aa: CASSQNKIAFF
cdr3_nt: TGTGCCAGCAGCCAAAACAAAATAGCTTTCTTT

v_call: TRBV3-1/TRBV3-2
clone_size: NA
d_call: NA
j_call: TRBJ1-3
cdr3_aa: CASKGSPGNTIYF
cdr3_nt: TGTGCCAGCAAGGGGTCTCCTGGAAACACCATATATTTT

v_call: TRBV5-6
clone_size: many
d_call: NA
j_call: TRBJ1-2
cdr3_aa: CASSIRRGPGYTF
cdr3_nt: TGTGCCAGCAGTATCCGCAGGGGACCTGGCTACACCTTC

v_call: TRBV30
clone_size: NA
d_call: NA
j_call: TRBJ2-7
cdr3_aa: CAWRSQKPTYEQYF
cdr3_nt: TGTGCCTGGAGGAGCCAAAAGCCAACCTACGAGCAGTACTTC

v_call: TRBV7-9
clone_size: NA
d_call: NA
j_call: TRBJ1-5
cdr3_aa: CASSLEGGTNQPQHF
cdr3_nt: TGTGCCAGCAGCTTAGAAGGGGGTACCAATCAGCCCCAGCATTTT

v_call: TRBV5-1
clone_size: NA
d_call: NA
j_call: TRBJ1-2
cdr3_aa: CASSLQGSAYGYTF
cdr3_nt: TGCGCCAGCAGCTTGCAGGGGTCTGCCTATGGCTACACCTTC

v_call: TRBV7-9
clone_size: NA
d_call: TRBD2
j_call: TRBJ2-3
cdr3_aa: CATRGTSGIHDTQYF
cdr3_nt: TGTGCCACGAGAGGGACTAGCGGGATTCACGATACGCAGTATTTT

v_call: TRBV9
clone_size: once
d_call: NA
j_call: TRBJ2-7
cdr3_aa: CASSVGGGTYEQYF
cdr3_nt: TGTGCCAGCAGCGTAGGGGGCGGGACCTACGAGCAGTACTTC

v_call: TRBV10-3
clone_size: NA
d_call: NA
j_call: TRBJ2-1
cdr3_aa: CAISEKSSAGNEQFF
cdr3_nt: TGTGCCATCAGTGAGAAGTCTAGCGCAGGGAATGAGCAGTTCTTC

v_call: TRBV21-1
clone_size: large
d_call: NA
j_call: TRBJ2-7
cdr3_aa: CASSKTGADEQYF
cdr3_nt: TGTGCCAGCAGCAAGACAGGGGCCGACGAGCAGTACTTC

v_call: TRBV14
clone_size: NA
d_call: TRBD1
j_call: TRBJ1-3
cdr3_aa: CASSQGQGARNTIYF
cdr3_nt: TGTGCCAGCAGCCAAGGACAGGGGGCAAGAAACACCATATATTTT

v_call: TRBV11-2
clone_size: NA
d_call: NA
j_call: TRBJ1-1
cdr3_aa: CASSKEGLLGTEAFF
cdr3_nt: TGTGCCAGCAGCAAGGAGGGATTGTTGGGCACTGAAGCTTTCTTT

v_call: TRBV18
clone_size: once
d_call: NA
j_call: TRBJ2-1
cdr3_aa: CASSLPEGLYNEQFF
cdr3_nt: TGTGCCAGCTCACTGCCGGAGGGCCTCTACAATGAGCAGTTCTTC

v_call: TRBV2
clone_size: NA
d_call: NA
j_call: TRBJ2-1
cdr3_aa: CANGLSSSYNEQFF
cdr3_nt: TGTGCCAACGGACTGTCCAGCTCCTACAATGAGCAGTTCTTC

v_call: TRBV5-1
clone_size: NA
d_call: NA
j_call: TRBJ1-3
cdr3_aa: CASSLGRSGNTIYF
cdr3_nt: TGCGCCAGCAGCTTGGGCAGGTCCGGAAACACCATATATTTT

v_call: TRBV6-5
clone_size: NA
d_call: NA
j_call: TRBJ1-5
cdr3_aa: CASSDSLLQPQHF
cdr3_nt: TGTGCCAGCAGTGACTCCCTCCTACAGCCCCAGCATTTT

v_call: TRBV27
clone_size: NA
d_call: TRBD2
j_call: TRBJ2-1
cdr3_aa: CASSGLAGATEQFF
cdr3_nt: TGTGCCAGCAGCGGACTAGCGGGAGCTACTGAGCAGTTCTTC

v_call: TRBV6-1
clone_size: NA
d_call: TRBD2
j_call: TRBJ2-3
cdr3_aa: CASSEARSGGSTDTQYF
cdr3_nt: TGTGCCAGCAGTGAAGCGCGATCGGGAGGGAGCACAGATACGCAGTATTTT

v_call: TRBV19
clone_size: NA
d_call: TRBD2
j_call: TRBJ2-1
cdr3_aa: CASSIVGAGGRNEQFF
cdr3_nt: TGTGCCAGTAGTATAGTGGGAGCGGGAGGGCGTAATGAGCAGTTCTTC

v_call: TRBV19
clone_size: NA
d_call: NA
j_call: TRBJ2-5
cdr3_aa: CASSNTETQYF
cdr3_nt: TGTGCCAGCAGTAACACGGAGACCCAGTACTTC

v_call: TRBV19
clone_size: NA
d_call: TRBD2
j_call: TRBJ2-7
cdr3_aa: CASSKLAVSSYEQYF
cdr3_nt: TGTGCCAGTAGTAAACTAGCGGTAAGCTCCTACGAGCAGTACTTC

v_call: TRBV18
clone_size: few
d_call: NA
j_call: TRBJ1-4
cdr3_aa: CASSPRTDEKLFF
cdr3_nt: TGTGCCAGCTCACCAAGGACAGATGAAAAACTGTTTTTT

v_call: TRBV27
clone_size: NA
d_call: TRBD2
j_call: TRBJ2-1
cdr3_aa: CASSVGLALTNEQFF
cdr3_nt: TGTGCCAGCAGTGTAGGACTAGCTCTTACCAATGAGCAGTTCTTC

v_call: TRBV7-3
clone_size: NA
d_call: NA
j_call: TRBJ2-5
cdr3_aa: CASSPTPGETQYF
cdr3_nt: TGTGCCAGCAGTCCGACCCCGGGGGAGACCCAGTACTTC

v_call: TRBV7-9
clone_size: few
d_call: NA
j_call: TRBJ2-1
cdr3_aa: CAGSRGELYNEQFF
cdr3_nt: TGTGCCGGTTCGCGCGGGGAGCTATACAATGAGCAGTTCTTC

v_call: TRBV7-9
clone_size: once
d_call: NA
j_call: TRBJ1-2
cdr3_aa: CASSYPDRSFNYGYTF
cdr3_nt: TGTGCCAGCAGCTATCCGGACAGATCATTCAACTATGGCTACACCTTC

v_call: TRBV7-2
clone_size: NA
d_call: NA
j_call: TRBJ1-5
cdr3_aa: CASSWAENQPQHF
cdr3_nt: TGTGCCAGCAGCTGGGCAGAGAATCAGCCCCAGCATTTT

v_call: TRBV12-3/TRBV12-4
clone_size: NA
d_call: NA
j_call: TRBJ2-2
cdr3_aa: CASSTLAGGELFF
cdr3_nt: TGTGCCAGCAGCACCTTAGCTGGCGGGGAGCTGTTTTTT

v_call: TRBV12-3/TRBV12-4
clone_size: NA
d_call: NA
j_call: TRBJ1-1
cdr3_aa: CASSIGARTEAFF
cdr3_nt: TGTGCCAGCAGCATAGGGGCGCGCACTGAAGCTTTCTTT

v_call: TRBV6-5
clone_size: NA
d_call: TRBD2
j_call: TRBJ2-7
cdr3_aa: CASRPLASIYEQYF
cdr3_nt: TGTGCCAGCAGACCACTAGCGTCGATCTACGAGCAGTACTTC

v_call: TRBV11-3
clone_size: NA
d_call: TRBD1
j_call: TRBJ2-1
cdr3_aa: CASSFQGAPNEQFF
cdr3_nt: TGTGCCAGCAGCTTCCAGGGGGCCCCCAATGAGCAGTTCTTC

v_call: TRBV19
clone_size: NA
d_call: NA
j_call: TRBJ2-7
cdr3_aa: CASSIFRGSSVHEQYF
cdr3_nt: TGTGCCAGTAGTATTTTTCGTGGGTCTAGTGTCCACGAGCAGTACTTC

v_call: TRBV25-1
clone_size: NA
d_call: TRBD2
j_call: TRBJ2-1
cdr3_aa: CASSSQRGKPPEQFF
cdr3_nt: TGTGCCAGCAGTTCTCAGCGGGGAAAGCCGCCGGAGCAGTTCTTC

v_call: TRBV2
clone_size: NA
d_call: TRBD2
j_call: TRBJ2-1
cdr3_aa: CASTGLAGVYSYNEQFF
cdr3_nt: TGTGCCAGCACCGGACTAGCGGGAGTGTACTCCTACAATGAGCAGTTCTTC